The T cell receptor (beta chain) described here comes from a study of blood T cell repertoires in COVID-19. In the study overall: From the United States, Italy and Spain came samples of acute and convalescent COVID-19.

In the source study's methods: Amplification from reference gene primers served as the basis for estimated nucleated cell counts. The method was immunoSEQ multiplex PCR; TCRdb's version includes in-frame clones alone and lacks a portion of them. The DNA was the basis for D and trimming; V, J and clone size are from that table. Among 68,000 or so clones listed, about 82% were seen once. CDR3 length: 14 amino acids. V lost 0 bases to trimming and J lost 5 bases, with 6 bases between them. Looked up from germline, CDR1 is SGHRS and CDR2 is YFSETQ. The clonotype originates from a man aged 45-65 years with acute or convalescent COVID-19. Material for sequencing was peripheral blood. The V call is TRBV5-1, the J call TRBJ1-6; a weak D match, TRBD1 (6 bases). DNA of the CDR3: TGCGCCAGCAGCTTGGCAGGGGATAATTCACCCCTCCACTTT. Translated, it gives CASSLAGDNSPLHF.